Sequencing of this TCR beta chain was carried out in a study of T cell repertoires in cytomegalovirus infection. The study, taken as a whole, reports: The ex vivo response was dominated by HLA-C-restricted CMV-specific TCR beta clonotypes.

From the reads, TCRdb called clonotypes with MiXCR, one entry per CDR3 protein. The sample comprises 650,000 to 850,000 distinct CDR3 sequences, roughly 28% of which are singletons, and roughly 14% rests with the top ten. This clonotype was detected many times. What it binds is not known. The source of this sequence is a human donor in good health (CMV status not recorded). Some clones in this sample may be carry-over from other donors' samples. The sequencing here drew on cultured CD8+ T cells from PBMCs, taken from culture after CMV antigen stimulation.

CDR3 residues: CASSYGYSSYNEQFF. CDR3 sequence (DNA): TGTGCCAGCAGTTACGGTTATAGCTCCTACAATGAGCAGTTCTTC. The chain has TRBV6-2 or TRBV6-3 and TRBJ2-1, with D hard to call. V was shortened by 2 bases and J by 0 bases, with 8 bases between the two germline ends. This CDR3 has 15 residues. The germline V gene has CDR1 MNHEY and CDR2 SVGEGT.